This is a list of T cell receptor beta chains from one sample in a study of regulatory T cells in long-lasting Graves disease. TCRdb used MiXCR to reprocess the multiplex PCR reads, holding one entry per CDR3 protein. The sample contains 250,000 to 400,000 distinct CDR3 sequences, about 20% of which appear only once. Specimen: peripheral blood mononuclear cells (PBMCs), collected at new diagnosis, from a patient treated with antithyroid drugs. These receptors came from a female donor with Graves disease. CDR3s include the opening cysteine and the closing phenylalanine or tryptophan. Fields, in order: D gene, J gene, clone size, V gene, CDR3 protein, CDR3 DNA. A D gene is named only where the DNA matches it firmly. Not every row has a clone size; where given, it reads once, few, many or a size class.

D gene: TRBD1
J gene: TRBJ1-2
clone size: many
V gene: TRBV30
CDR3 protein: CAWSTGQGDGYTF
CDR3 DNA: TGTGCCTGGAGTACGGGACAGGGCGATGGCTACACCTTC

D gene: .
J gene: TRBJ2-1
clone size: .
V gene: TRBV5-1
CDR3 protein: CASSLVSPHEQFF
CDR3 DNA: TGCGCCAGCAGCTTGGTTAGCCCCCATGAGCAGTTCTTC

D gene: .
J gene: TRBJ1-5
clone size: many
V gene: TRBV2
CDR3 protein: CASSLTAQGNNQPQHF
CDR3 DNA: TGTGCCAGCAGTTTAACAGCGCAGGGGAACAATCAGCCCCAGCATTTT

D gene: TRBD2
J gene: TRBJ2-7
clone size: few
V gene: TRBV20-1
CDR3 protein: CSARDRPDRTSAYEQYF
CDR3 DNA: TGCAGTGCTAGAGACAGGCCCGACAGGACTAGCGCGTACGAGCAGTACTTC

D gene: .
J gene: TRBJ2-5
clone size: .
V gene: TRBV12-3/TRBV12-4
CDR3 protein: CASSNNEETQYF
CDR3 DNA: TGTGCCAGCAGTAATAATGAAGAGACCCAGTACTTC

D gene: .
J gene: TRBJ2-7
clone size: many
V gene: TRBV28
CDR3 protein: CASSLSGDGEQYF
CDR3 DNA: TGTGCCAGCAGTTTATCCGGGGATGGCGAGCAGTACTTC

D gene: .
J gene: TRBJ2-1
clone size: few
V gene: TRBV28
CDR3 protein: CASSFSGASSYNEQFF
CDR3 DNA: TGTGCCAGCAGTTTTTCTGGGGCGAGCTCCTACAATGAGCAGTTCTTC

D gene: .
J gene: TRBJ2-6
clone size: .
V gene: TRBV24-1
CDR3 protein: CATSDTGLTSGANVLTF
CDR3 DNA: TGTGCCACCAGTGATACTGGTCTGACCTCTGGGGCCAACGTCCTGACTTTC

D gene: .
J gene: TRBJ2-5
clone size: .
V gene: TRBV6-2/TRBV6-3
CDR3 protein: CASSELGGNQETQYF
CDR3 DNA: TGTGCCAGCAGTGAACTTGGGGGAAACCAAGAGACCCAGTACTTC

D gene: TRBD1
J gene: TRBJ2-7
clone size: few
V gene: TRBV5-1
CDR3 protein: CASSFQLQGPSYEQYF
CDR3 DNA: TGCGCCAGCAGCTTCCAACTACAGGGGCCGTCCTACGAGCAGTACTTC

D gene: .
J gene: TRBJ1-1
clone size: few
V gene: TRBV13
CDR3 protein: CASSTKTDMNTEAFF
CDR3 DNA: TGTGCCAGCAGCACAAAGACGGACATGAACACTGAAGCTTTCTTT

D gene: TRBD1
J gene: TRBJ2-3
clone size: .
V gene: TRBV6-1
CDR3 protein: CASSTTGLSTDTQYF
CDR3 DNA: TGTGCCAGCAGTACGACAGGGTTAAGCACAGATACGCAGTATTTT

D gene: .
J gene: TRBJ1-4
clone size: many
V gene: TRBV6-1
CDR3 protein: CASSGPREKLFF
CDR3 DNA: TGTGCCAGCAGTGGCCCCCGTGAAAAACTGTTTTTT

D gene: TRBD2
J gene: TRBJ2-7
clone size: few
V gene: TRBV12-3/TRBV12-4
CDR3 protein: CASGSYSSGTAYEQYF
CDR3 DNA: TGTGCCAGCGGTTCGTACTCTAGCGGGACGGCCTACGAGCAGTACTTC

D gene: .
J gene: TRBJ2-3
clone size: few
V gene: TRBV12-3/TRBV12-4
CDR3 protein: CASSSGALDTQYF
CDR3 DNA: TGTGCCAGCAGTTCAGGGGCGCTAGATACGCAGTATTTT

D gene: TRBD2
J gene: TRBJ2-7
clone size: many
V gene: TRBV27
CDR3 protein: CASSLASGNRYEQYF
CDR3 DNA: TGTGCCAGCAGTCTCGCTAGCGGGAACCGCTACGAGCAGTACTTC

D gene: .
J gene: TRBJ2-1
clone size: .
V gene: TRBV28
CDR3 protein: CASIPSSYNEQFF
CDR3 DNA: TGTGCCAGCATACCAAGCTCCTACAATGAGCAGTTCTTC

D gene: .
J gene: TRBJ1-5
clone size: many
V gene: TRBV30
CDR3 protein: CAWSVGQSNQPQHF
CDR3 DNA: TGTGCCTGGAGTGTAGGACAGAGCAATCAGCCCCAGCATTTT

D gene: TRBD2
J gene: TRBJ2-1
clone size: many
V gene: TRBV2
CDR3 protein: CASRRGAGGYNEQFF
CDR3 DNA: TGTGCCAGTCGACGAGGGGCGGGAGGGTACAATGAGCAGTTCTTC

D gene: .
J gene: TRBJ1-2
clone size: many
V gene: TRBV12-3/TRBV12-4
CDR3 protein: CAIRGRRGGYTF
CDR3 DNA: TGTGCCATAAGGGGGAGGAGAGGTGGCTACACCTTC

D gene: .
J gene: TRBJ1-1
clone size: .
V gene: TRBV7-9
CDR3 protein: CASSLEGNVRGTEAFF
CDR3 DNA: TGTGCCAGCAGCTTAGAGGGTAACGTTAGGGGGACTGAAGCTTTCTTT

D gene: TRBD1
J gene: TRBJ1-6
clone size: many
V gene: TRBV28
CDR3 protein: CASSSPEGAGGGSPLHF
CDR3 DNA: TGTGCCAGCAGTTCCCCCGAGGGGGCAGGGGGAGGTTCACCCCTCCACTTT

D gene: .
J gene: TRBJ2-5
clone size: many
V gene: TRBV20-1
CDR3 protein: CSARGPQETQYF
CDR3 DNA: TGCAGTGCTAGAGGACCCCAAGAGACCCAGTACTTC

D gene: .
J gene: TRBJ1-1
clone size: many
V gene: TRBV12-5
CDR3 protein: CASGLGMNTEAFF
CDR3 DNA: TGTGCTAGTGGTTTAGGGATGAACACTGAAGCTTTCTTT

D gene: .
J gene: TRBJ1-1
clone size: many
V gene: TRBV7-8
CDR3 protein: CASSTHSEFTEAFF
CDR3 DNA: TGTGCCAGCAGCACCCACTCCGAGTTTACTGAAGCTTTCTTT

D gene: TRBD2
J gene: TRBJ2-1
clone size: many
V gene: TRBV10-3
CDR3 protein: CAISEQLAGDPNEQFF
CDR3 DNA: TGTGCCATCAGTGAGCAACTAGCGGGAGATCCCAATGAGCAGTTCTTC

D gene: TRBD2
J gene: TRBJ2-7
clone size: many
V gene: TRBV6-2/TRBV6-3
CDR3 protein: CASSYGVAGAYEQYF
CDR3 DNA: TGTGCCAGCAGTTACGGTGTAGCGGGAGCCTACGAGCAGTACTTC

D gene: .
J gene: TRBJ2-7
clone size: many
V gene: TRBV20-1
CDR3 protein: CSALDTFSYEQYF
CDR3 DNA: TGCAGTGCCCTGGACACTTTCTCCTACGAGCAGTACTTC

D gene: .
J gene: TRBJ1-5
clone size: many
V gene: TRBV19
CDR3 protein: CASTDPGRRSDSNQPQHF
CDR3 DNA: TGTGCCAGTACGGACCCGGGACGGCGGAGCGATAGCAATCAGCCCCAGCATTTT

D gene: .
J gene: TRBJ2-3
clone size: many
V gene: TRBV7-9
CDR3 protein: CASSVGDSSTDTQYF
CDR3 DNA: TGTGCCAGCAGCGTCGGGGACTCTAGCACAGATACGCAGTATTTT

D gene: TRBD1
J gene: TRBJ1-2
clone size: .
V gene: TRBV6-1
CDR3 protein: CASSGDRGYGYTF
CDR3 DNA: TGTGCCAGCAGCGGCGACAGGGGCTATGGCTACACCTTC

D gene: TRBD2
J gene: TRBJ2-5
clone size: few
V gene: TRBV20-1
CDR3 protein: CSARDGLAGGLYQETQYF
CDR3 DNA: TGCAGTGCTAGAGATGGACTAGCGGGAGGATTATATCAGGAGACCCAGTACTTC

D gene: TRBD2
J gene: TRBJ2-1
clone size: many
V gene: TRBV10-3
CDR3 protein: CAISVSLSGSYNEQFF
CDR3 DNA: TGTGCCATCAGTGTGAGCCTAAGCGGGAGTTACAATGAGCAGTTCTTC

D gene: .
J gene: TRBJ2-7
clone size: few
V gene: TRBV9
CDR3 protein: CASSVWDGPYEQYF
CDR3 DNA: TGTGCCAGCAGCGTCTGGGACGGACCCTACGAGCAGTACTTC

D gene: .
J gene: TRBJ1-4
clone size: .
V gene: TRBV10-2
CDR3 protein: CASSEDREKLFF
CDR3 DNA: TGCGCCAGCAGTGAAGACAGGGAAAAACTGTTTTTT

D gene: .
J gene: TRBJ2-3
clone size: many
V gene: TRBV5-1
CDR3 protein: CASQVALVGTDTQYF
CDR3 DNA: TGCGCCAGCCAGGTAGCCTTAGTTGGAACAGATACGCAGTATTTT

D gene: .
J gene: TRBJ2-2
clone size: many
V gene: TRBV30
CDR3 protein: CAWSPAGELFF
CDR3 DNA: TGTGCCTGGAGTCCGGCCGGGGAGCTGTTTTTT

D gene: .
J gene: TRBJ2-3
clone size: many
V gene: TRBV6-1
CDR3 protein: CAGGREGSTDTQYF
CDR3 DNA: TGTGCCGGGGGGCGGGAAGGAAGCACAGATACGCAGTATTTT

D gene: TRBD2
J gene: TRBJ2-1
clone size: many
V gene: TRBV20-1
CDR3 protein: CSARTSGRYNEQFF
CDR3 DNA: TGCAGTGCTAGGACTAGCGGGAGGTATAATGAGCAGTTCTTC